This T cell receptor beta chain was obtained from a study of cytotoxic CD8 clonotypes in ibrutinib-treated CLL. The CDR3 runs 14 residues. CDR1 PRHDT and CDR2 FYEKMQ come from the germline V gene (reference sequence). Trimming pared 5 bases from V and 6 bases from J, leaving 16 bases between. The protocol was immunoSEQ multiplex PCR, while the TCRdb copy is restricted to in-frame clones and leaves out a portion. This table holds fewer than 35,000 clones, 75% to 85% found once. The sequence came from a human donor with chronic lymphocytic leukemia. The sample was PBMCs, taken after 24 months of ibrutinib treatment. The chain uses TRBV13 and TRBJ1-1; D call uncertain. The CDR3 reads CASSLTTPGAEAFF. The CDR3 DNA reads as TGTGCCAGCAGCCTAACAACACCCGGGGCTGAAGCTTTCTTT.